Listed below are T cell receptor beta chains from one sample, sequenced in a study of blood T cell repertoires in COVID-19. Libraries were prepared by immunoSEQ multiplex PCR; TCRdb keeps only in-frame clonotypes and omits some of them. The sample yields approximately 190,000 clones, 85% to 90% seen once. The sequencing sample was made of peripheral blood. The receptors derive from a man between 40 and 49 years old with active or convalescent COVID-19. The CDR3 runs from the conserved cysteine through the conserved F or W. D genes are given only for firm matches. Clone size is not always given. Where it is, it says once, few, many or a class for expanded clones.

NA	15	NA	TRBJ2-2	TRBV7-2	CASSLGAVNTGELFF	TGTGCCAGCAGCTTGGGGGCCGTGAACACCGGGGAGCTGTTTTTT
NA	15	NA	TRBJ2-2	TRBV5-4	CASSLAGGNTGELFF	TGTGCCAGCAGCTTGGCCGGGGGGAACACCGGGGAGCTGTTTTTT
NA	15	NA	TRBJ2-7	TRBV7-3	CASSLGIGSPYEQYF	TGTGCCAGCAGCTTAGGTATAGGGAGTCCCTACGAGCAGTACTTC
NA	13	NA	TRBJ2-3	TRBV6-2/TRBV6-3	CASNPFQTDTQYF	TGTGCCAGCAACCCTTTTCAGACTGATACGCAGTATTTT
NA	15	NA	TRBJ1-1	TRBV4-2	CASSQETGGDTEAFF	TGTGCCAGCAGCCAAGAAACCGGGGGGGACACTGAAGCTTTCTTT
NA	14	NA	TRBJ1-2	TRBV3-1/TRBV3-2	CASSQERATYGYTF	TGTGCCAGCAGCCAAGAGAGGGCGACCTATGGCTACACCTTC
TRBD1	14	NA	TRBJ2-1	TRBV2	CATQGAGFYNEQFF	TGTGCCACACAGGGGGCCGGCTTTTACAATGAGCAGTTCTTC
NA	16	few	TRBJ1-3	TRBV7-2	CASSTSYRDSGNTIYF	TGTGCCAGCAGCACATCATACCGGGACTCTGGAAACACCATATATTTT
NA	16	few	TRBJ2-1	TRBV2	CASSFSWRASLNEQFF	TGTGCCAGCAGTTTCTCCTGGAGGGCTAGCCTTAATGAGCAGTTCTTC
NA	14	NA	TRBJ1-3	TRBV7-2	CASTTAGSGNTIYF	TGTGCCAGCACCACGGCAGGGTCTGGAAACACCATATATTTT
TRBD1	15	NA	TRBJ2-3	TRBV5-1	CASREGQGGTDTQYF	TGCGCCAGCAGGGAAGGACAGGGTGGCACAGATACGCAGTATTTT
TRBD1	13	NA	TRBJ2-3	TRBV24-1	CATRGQATDTQYF	TGTGCCACCAGGGGACAGGCCACAGATACGCAGTATTTT
NA	20	NA	TRBJ1-4	TRBV4-2	CASSQDWSSLQAATNEKLFF	TGTGCCAGCAGCCAAGATTGGTCCTCATTACAGGCCGCAACTAATGAAAAACTGTTTTTT
NA	13	NA	TRBJ1-2	TRBV6-2/TRBV6-3	CASSTGINYGYTF	TGTGCCAGCAGCACAGGGATTAACTATGGCTACACCTTC
NA	14	once	TRBJ1-5	TRBV7-9	CASSAGNSNQPQHF	TGTGCCAGCAGCGCGGGTAATAGCAATCAGCCCCAGCATTTT
NA	15	NA	TRBJ2-7	TRBV15	CATSREGGASYEQYF	TGTGCCACCAGCAGAGAGGGGGGGGCCTCCTACGAGCAGTACTTC
TRBD1	15	once	TRBJ2-7	TRBV7-8	CASSTGQENSYEQYF	TGTGCCAGCAGCACCGGACAGGAAAACTCCTACGAGCAGTACTTC
TRBD1	15	once	TRBJ1-5	TRBV18	CASSPGTGVHQPQHF	TGTGCCAGCTCACCGGGGACAGGGGTACATCAGCCCCAGCATTTT
NA	14	once	TRBJ2-7	TRBV11-3	CASSLGPAGYEQYF	TGTGCCAGCAGCTTAGGGCCGGCAGGTTACGAGCAGTACTTC